This T cell receptor beta chain was observed in a study of metastatic and nonmetastatic thyroid tumors. TCRdb re-analyzed the PCR reads using MiXCR. The sample has about 93,000 clones, around 7.8% seen once; the top ten hold 8.8%. Patients had received no treatment of any kind before thyroid surgery. Germline V CDR1 and CDR2: MDHEN, SYDVKM. This CDR3 contains 12 residues. V was shortened by 7 bases and J by 6 bases, with 10 bases between the two germline ends. This clone was detected ten times or more. The sequence was obtained from a female donor with papillary thyroid cancer or a benign thyroid nodule (not recorded which). Some clones in this sample may be carry-over from other donors' samples. Sequencing was performed on blood. The chain recombines TRBV28 with TRBJ1-5; D is undetermined. DNA for the CDR3: TGTGCCAGCACCTGGGGAAGTCAGCCCCAGCATTTT. It encodes CASTWGSQPQHF.